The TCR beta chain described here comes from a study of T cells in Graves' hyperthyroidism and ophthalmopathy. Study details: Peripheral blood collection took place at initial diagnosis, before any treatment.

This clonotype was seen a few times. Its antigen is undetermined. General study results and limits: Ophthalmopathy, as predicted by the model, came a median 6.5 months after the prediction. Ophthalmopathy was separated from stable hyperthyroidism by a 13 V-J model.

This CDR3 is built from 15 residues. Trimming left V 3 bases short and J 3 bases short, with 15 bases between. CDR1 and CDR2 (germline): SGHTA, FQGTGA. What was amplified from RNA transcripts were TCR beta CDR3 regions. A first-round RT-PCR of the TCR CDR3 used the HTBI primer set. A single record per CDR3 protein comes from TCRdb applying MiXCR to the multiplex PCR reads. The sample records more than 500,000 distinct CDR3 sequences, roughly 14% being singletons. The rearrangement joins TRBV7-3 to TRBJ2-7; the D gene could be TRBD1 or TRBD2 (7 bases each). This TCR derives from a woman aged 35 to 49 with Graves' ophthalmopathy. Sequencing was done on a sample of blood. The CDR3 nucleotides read TGTGCCAGCAGCTTGCGGGGGACAGACCTCTACGAGCAGTACTTC. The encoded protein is CASSLRGTDLYEQYF.